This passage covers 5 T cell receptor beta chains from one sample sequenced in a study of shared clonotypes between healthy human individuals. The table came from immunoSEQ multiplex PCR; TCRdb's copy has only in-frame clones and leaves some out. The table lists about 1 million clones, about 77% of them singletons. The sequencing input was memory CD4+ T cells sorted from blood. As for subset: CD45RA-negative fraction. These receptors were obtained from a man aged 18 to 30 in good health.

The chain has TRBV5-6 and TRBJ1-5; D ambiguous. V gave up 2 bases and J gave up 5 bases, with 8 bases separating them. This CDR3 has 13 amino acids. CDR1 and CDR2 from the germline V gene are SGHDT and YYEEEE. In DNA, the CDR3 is TGTGCCAGCAGCTTTGGTGGAGATCAGCCCCAGCATTTT. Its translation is CASSFGGDQPQHF.

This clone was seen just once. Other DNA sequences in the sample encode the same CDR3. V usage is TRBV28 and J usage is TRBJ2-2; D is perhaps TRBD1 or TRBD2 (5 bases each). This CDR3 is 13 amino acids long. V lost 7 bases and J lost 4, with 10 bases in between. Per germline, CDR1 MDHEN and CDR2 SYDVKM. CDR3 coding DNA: TGTGCCAGCACTCTCGGGGCCACCGGGGAGCTGTTTTTT. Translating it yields CASTLGATGELFF.

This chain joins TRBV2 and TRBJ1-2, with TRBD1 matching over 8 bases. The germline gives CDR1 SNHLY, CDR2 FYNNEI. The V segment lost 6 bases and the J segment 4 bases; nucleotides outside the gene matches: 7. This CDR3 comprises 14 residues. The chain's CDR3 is CASRALQGGYGYTF. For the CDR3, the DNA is TGTGCCAGCAGGGCCCTACAGGGGGGCTATGGCTACACCTTC.

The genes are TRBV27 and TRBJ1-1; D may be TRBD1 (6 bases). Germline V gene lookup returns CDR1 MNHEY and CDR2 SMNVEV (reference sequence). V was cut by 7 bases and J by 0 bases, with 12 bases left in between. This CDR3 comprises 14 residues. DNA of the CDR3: TGTGCCAGCATTCAAGGGGGTATGAACACTGAAGCTTTCTTT. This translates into CASIQGGMNTEAFF.

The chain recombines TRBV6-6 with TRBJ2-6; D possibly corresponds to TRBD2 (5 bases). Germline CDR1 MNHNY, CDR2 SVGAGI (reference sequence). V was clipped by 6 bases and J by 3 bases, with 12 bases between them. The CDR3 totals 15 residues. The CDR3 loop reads CASSPLGVGANVLTF. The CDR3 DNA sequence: TGTGCCAGCAGCCCCCTCGGGGTTGGGGCCAACGTCCTGACTTTC.